The clone carrying this T cell receptor beta chain was observed at least ten times. What it binds is unknown. This specimen comes from a study of spatial heterogeneity in lung cancer. Looking at the study overall: Averaged across combinations, each unique TCR and UMI pairing appeared more than ten times in raw reads, which were uncorrected.

MiXCR, applied by TCRdb to the 5' RACE reads, yields one record per CDR3 protein. The sample contains about 25,000 distinct CDR3 sequences, under 9% of which appear only once. The time point: sample taken at primary tumor resection. Unsorted whole RNA samples from tumor, nontumor lung or frozen PBMC were sequenced. General study findings and limits: Tumoral mutation counts were tracked by counts of expanded intratumoral alpha and beta TCRs.

V shed 3 bases, J shed 2 bases, and the junction held 5 bases outside the gene matches. The CDR3 has 14 amino acids. CDR1 is SGHDT, CDR2 YYEEEE, per germline. This TCR came from a male donor with early-stage non-small cell lung cancer. This sample comprised lung tumor tissue, obtained at surgery. V is TRBV5-6 and J is TRBJ2-7, with 7 bases that match TRBD1. The CDR3 DNA reads as TGTGCCAGCAGCTCGACAGGGTCCCCCTACGAGCAGTACTTC. Protein sequence: CASSSTGSPYEQYF.